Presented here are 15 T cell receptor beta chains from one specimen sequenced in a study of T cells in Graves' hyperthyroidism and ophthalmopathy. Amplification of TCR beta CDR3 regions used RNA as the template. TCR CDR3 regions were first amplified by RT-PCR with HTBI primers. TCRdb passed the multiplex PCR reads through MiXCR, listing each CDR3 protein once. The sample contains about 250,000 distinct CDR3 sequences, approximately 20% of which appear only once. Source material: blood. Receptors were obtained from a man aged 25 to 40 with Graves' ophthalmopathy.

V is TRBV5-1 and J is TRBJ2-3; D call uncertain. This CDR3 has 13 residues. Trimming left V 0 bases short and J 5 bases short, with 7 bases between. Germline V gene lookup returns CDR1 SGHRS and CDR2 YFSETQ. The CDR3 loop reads CASSLGTQDTQYF. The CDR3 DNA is TGCGCCAGCAGCTTGGGAACTCAAGATACGCAGTATTTT.

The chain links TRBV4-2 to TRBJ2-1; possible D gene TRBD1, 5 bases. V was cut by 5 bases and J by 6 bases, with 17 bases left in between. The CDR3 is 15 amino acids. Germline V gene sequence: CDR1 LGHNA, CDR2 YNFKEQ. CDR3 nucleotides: TGTGCCAGCAGCGAATTGGGCCAAAGGGGCAATGAGCAGTTCTTC. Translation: CASSELGQRGNEQFF.

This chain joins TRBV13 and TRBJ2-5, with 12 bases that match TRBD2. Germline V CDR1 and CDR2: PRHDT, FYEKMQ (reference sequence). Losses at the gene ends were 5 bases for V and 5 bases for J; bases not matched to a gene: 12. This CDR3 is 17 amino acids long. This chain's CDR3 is CASSLTSGGLAGETQYF. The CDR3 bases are TGTGCCAGCAGCCTTACATCCGGGGGACTAGCGGGCGAGACCCAGTACTTC.

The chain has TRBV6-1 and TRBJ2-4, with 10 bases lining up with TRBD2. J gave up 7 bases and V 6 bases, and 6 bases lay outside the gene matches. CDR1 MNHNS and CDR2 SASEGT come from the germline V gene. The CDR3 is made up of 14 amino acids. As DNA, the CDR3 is TGTGCCAGCAGAGCTAGCGGGAGATGGAACATTCAGTACTTC. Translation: CASRASGRWNIQYF.

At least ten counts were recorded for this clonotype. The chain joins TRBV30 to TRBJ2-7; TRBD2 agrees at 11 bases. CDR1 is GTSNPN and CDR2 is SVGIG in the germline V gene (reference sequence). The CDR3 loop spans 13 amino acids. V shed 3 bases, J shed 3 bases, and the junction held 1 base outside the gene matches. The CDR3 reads CAWSGTSGYEQYF. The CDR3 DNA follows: TGTGCCTGGAGCGGGACTAGCGGCTACGAGCAGTACTTC.

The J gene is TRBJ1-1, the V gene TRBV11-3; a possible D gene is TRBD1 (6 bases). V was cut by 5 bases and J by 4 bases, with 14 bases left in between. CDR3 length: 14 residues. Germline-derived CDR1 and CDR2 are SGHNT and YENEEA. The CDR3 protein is CASSPQGEGTEAFF. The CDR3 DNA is TGTGCCAGCAGCCCACAGGGAGAGGGCACTGAAGCTTTCTTT.

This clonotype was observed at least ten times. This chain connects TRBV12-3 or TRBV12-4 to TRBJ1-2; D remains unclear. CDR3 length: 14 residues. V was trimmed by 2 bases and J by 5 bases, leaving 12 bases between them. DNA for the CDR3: TGTGCCAGCAGTTTACTCGCCCAAGGTTATGGCTACACCTTC. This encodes CASSLLAQGYGYTF.

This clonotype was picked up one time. CDR3 coding DNA: TGCAGTGCTAGCGGACTAGCGGGCCGCTACGAGCAGTACTTC. It translates to CSASGLAGRYEQYF. V usage is TRBV20-1 and J usage is TRBJ2-7, with TRBD2 matching 11 bases. Germline CDR1 DFQATT, CDR2 SNEGSKA (reference sequence). Unmatched junction bases numbered 4, after V lost 3 bases and J lost 3 bases. This CDR3 is 14 amino acids long.

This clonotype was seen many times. Written as DNA, the CDR3 is TGTGCCAGCAGTCCCCCGCGAAGGCTTGAAGCTTTCTTT. It codes for CASSPPRRLEAFF. The rearrangement joins TRBV28 to TRBJ1-1, with unresolved D. The germline V and J ends were trimmed by 5 bases and 7 bases, with 14 bases remaining between them. Germline V gene sequence: CDR1 MDHEN, CDR2 SYDVKM. The CDR3 is 13 residues long.

Written as DNA, the CDR3 is TGTGCCTCTCAGCCCGAGAGCGGGAGGGCCTTTACCTACAATGAGCAGTTCTTC. It codes for CASQPESGRAFTYNEQFF. V gene TRBV10-3 combines with J gene TRBJ2-1; TRBD2 agrees at 10 bases. V shed 11 bases and J 2 bases; nucleotides not matched to a gene: 18. CDR1 and CDR2 (germline): ENHRY, SYGVKD. The CDR3 has 18 amino acids.

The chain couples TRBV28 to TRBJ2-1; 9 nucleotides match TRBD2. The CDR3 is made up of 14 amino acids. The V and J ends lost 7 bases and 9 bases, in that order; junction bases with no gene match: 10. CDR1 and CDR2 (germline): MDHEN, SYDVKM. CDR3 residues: CASTPPSGRIEQFF. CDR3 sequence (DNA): TGTGCCAGCACCCCCCCAAGCGGGAGGATTGAGCAGTTCTTC. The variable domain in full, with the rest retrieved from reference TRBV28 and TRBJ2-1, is DVKVTQSSRYLVKRTGEKVFLECVQDMDHENMFWYRQDPGLGLRLIYFSYDVKMKEKGDIPEGYSVSREKKERFSLILESASTNQTSMYLCASTPPSGRIEQFFGPGTRLTVL.

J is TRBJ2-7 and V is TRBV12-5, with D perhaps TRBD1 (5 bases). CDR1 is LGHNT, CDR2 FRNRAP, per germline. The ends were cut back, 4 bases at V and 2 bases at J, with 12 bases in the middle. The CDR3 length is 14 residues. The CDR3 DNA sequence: TGTGCTAGTGGTTCCCAATCGACAGCCTACGAGCAGTACTTC. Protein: CASGSQSTAYEQYF. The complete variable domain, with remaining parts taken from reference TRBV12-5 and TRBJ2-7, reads DARVTQTPRHKVTEMGQEVTMRCQPILGHNTVFWYRQTMMQGLELLAYFRNRAPLDDSGMPKDRFSAEMPDATLATLKIQPSEPRDSAVYFCASGSQSTAYEQYFGPGTRLTVT.

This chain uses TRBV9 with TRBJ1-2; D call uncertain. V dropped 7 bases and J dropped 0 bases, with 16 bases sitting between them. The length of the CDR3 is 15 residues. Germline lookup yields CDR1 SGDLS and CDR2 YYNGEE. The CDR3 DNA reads TGTGCCAGCTCCCCAGACCTATCCACTAACTATGGCTACACCTTC. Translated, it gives CASSPDLSTNYGYTF.

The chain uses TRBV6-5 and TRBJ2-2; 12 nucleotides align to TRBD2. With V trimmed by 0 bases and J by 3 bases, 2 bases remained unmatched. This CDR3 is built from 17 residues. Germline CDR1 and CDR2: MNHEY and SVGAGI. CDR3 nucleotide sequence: TGTGCCAGCAGTTACTCCGGACTAGCGGGATACACCGGGGAGCTGTTTTTT. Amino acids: CASSYSGLAGYTGELFF.

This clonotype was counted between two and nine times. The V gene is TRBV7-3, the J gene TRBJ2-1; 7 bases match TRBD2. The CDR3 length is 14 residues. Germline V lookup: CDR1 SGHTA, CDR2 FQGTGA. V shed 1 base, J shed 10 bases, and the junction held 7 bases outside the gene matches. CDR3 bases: TGTGCCAGCAGCTTAATTGCGGGAGTGGGGGAGCAGTTCTTC. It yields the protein CASSLIAGVGEQFF.